Listed below are T cell receptor beta chains from one sample, sequenced in a study of OX40 agonist ivuxolimab in advanced cancers. Assay: immunoSEQ multiplex PCR; the TCRdb copy retains only in-frame clones and omits some. In the table there are around 64,000 clones, around 90% of which are singletons. This material consisted of CD4+ or CD8+ T cells sorted from blood, taken in a trial of the OX40 agonist ivuxolimab. The source of these receptors is an adult with an advanced solid tumor such as melanoma, head and neck, liver or kidney cancer. CDR3s include the opening cysteine and the closing phenylalanine or tryptophan. The order of the fields is clone size, D gene, V gene, J gene, CDR3 protein, CDR3 DNA. The D gene is left open where the match is weak. Size is omitted from some rows. Given values are once, few, many or a class for expanded clones.

clone_size: -
d_call: -
v_call: TRBV2
j_call: TRBJ2-7
cdr3_aa: CASGTVRYEQYF
cdr3_nt: TGTGCCAGCGGGACGGTCCGCTACGAGCAGTACTTC

clone_size: -
d_call: -
v_call: TRBV9
j_call: TRBJ1-2
cdr3_aa: CASSVAQGNYGYTF
cdr3_nt: TGTGCCAGCAGCGTAGCTCAGGGGAACTATGGCTACACCTTC

clone_size: -
d_call: -
v_call: TRBV13
j_call: TRBJ1-1
cdr3_aa: CASSPPLGEEAFF
cdr3_nt: TGTGCCAGCAGCCCCCCCCTCGGGGAAGAAGCTTTCTTT

clone_size: -
d_call: -
v_call: TRBV7-8
j_call: TRBJ2-7
cdr3_aa: CASSPGPFSYEQYF
cdr3_nt: TGTGCCAGCAGCCCGGGACCGTTCTCCTACGAGCAGTACTTC

clone_size: -
d_call: -
v_call: TRBV12-5
j_call: TRBJ2-3
cdr3_aa: CASGRGISTDTQYF
cdr3_nt: TGTGCTAGTGGTCGGGGAATTAGCACAGATACGCAGTATTTT

clone_size: -
d_call: -
v_call: TRBV29-1
j_call: TRBJ2-1
cdr3_aa: CSVEGTNFMGEQFF
cdr3_nt: TGCAGCGTTGAAGGGACCAATTTTATGGGTGAGCAGTTCTTC

clone_size: -
d_call: TRBD1
v_call: TRBV13
j_call: TRBJ2-2
cdr3_aa: CASSLSGGQVGTGELFF
cdr3_nt: TGTGCCAGCAGCTTATCGGGCGGACAGGTCGGCACCGGGGAGCTGTTTTTT

clone_size: -
d_call: TRBD2
v_call: TRBV5-1
j_call: TRBJ2-3
cdr3_aa: CASSLAAGGLTDTQYF
cdr3_nt: TGCGCCAGCAGCTTGGCAGCGGGGGGTCTCACAGATACGCAGTATTTT

clone_size: -
d_call: -
v_call: TRBV19
j_call: TRBJ1-3
cdr3_aa: CASTPRGDTSPNTIYF
cdr3_nt: TGTGCCAGTACTCCGAGGGGGGACACCTCTCCAAACACCATATATTTT

clone_size: -
d_call: -
v_call: TRBV9
j_call: TRBJ2-3
cdr3_aa: CASSVGGSLTDTQYF
cdr3_nt: TGTGCCAGCAGCGTAGGTGGCAGTTTAACAGATACGCAGTATTTT

clone_size: -
d_call: -
v_call: TRBV4-1
j_call: TRBJ1-2
cdr3_aa: CASSQELSTGEYYGYTF
cdr3_nt: TGCGCCAGCAGCCAAGAGCTCTCGACAGGAGAATACTATGGCTACACCTTC

clone_size: -
d_call: -
v_call: TRBV6-1
j_call: TRBJ2-6
cdr3_aa: CASRPDSGANVLTF
cdr3_nt: TGTGCCAGCAGACCGGACTCTGGGGCCAACGTCCTGACTTTC

clone_size: -
d_call: TRBD1
v_call: TRBV11-2
j_call: TRBJ2-1
cdr3_aa: CASSFRYRGQGADEQFF
cdr3_nt: TGTGCCAGCAGCTTCCGGTACCGCGGACAGGGGGCGGATGAGCAGTTCTTC

clone_size: -
d_call: -
v_call: TRBV30
j_call: TRBJ1-2
cdr3_aa: CAWLGTPNYGYTF
cdr3_nt: TGTGCCTGGCTCGGGACTCCTAACTATGGCTACACCTTC

clone_size: medium-sized
d_call: -
v_call: TRBV6-5
j_call: TRBJ1-5
cdr3_aa: CAVHQPQHF
cdr3_nt: TGTGCCGTTCATCAGCCCCAGCATTTT

clone_size: -
d_call: TRBD2
v_call: TRBV9
j_call: TRBJ2-2
cdr3_aa: CASTLTGGGHTGELFF
cdr3_nt: TGTGCCAGCACCTTAACCGGGGGGGGCCACACCGGGGAGCTGTTTTTT

clone_size: -
d_call: -
v_call: TRBV7-9
j_call: TRBJ1-2
cdr3_aa: CASSFPGEDYGYTF
cdr3_nt: TGTGCCAGCAGCTTTCCAGGGGAGGACTATGGCTACACCTTC

clone_size: -
d_call: TRBD1
v_call: TRBV25-1
j_call: TRBJ1-1
cdr3_aa: CASSEDDRGNTEAFF
cdr3_nt: TGTGCCAGCAGTGAAGATGACAGGGGGAACACTGAAGCTTTCTTT

clone_size: -
d_call: -
v_call: TRBV7-9
j_call: TRBJ2-4
cdr3_aa: CASSDTLAKNIQYF
cdr3_nt: TGTGCCAGCTCGGACACATTAGCCAAAAACATTCAGTACTTC

clone_size: -
d_call: -
v_call: TRBV27
j_call: TRBJ1-1
cdr3_aa: CASSLPGNTEAFF
cdr3_nt: TGTGCCAGCAGTCTCCCGGGGAACACTGAAGCTTTCTTT

clone_size: -
d_call: TRBD2
v_call: TRBV9
j_call: TRBJ2-2
cdr3_aa: CASSDRAGGYTGELFF
cdr3_nt: TGTGCCAGCAGCGACCGAGCGGGGGGCTACACCGGGGAGCTGTTTTTT

clone_size: -
d_call: TRBD1
v_call: TRBV2
j_call: TRBJ2-5
cdr3_aa: CASTPGQGSSETQYF
cdr3_nt: TGTGCCAGCACACCGGGACAGGGTTCTTCGGAGACCCAGTACTTC

clone_size: -
d_call: -
v_call: TRBV6-6
j_call: TRBJ1-3
cdr3_aa: CASTEGEGGNTIYF
cdr3_nt: TGTGCCAGCACTGAGGGGGAAGGCGGAAACACCATATATTTT

clone_size: once
d_call: TRBD2
v_call: TRBV13
j_call: TRBJ2-7
cdr3_aa: CASSFPLAGGVDEQYF
cdr3_nt: TGTGCCAGCAGCTTCCCCTTAGCGGGGGGGGTGGACGAGCAGTACTTC

clone_size: once
d_call: -
v_call: TRBV19
j_call: TRBJ1-6
cdr3_aa: CASSTDGGPNSPLHF
cdr3_nt: TGTGCCAGTAGTACCGACGGGGGCCCCAATTCACCCCTCCACTTT

clone_size: -
d_call: TRBD1
v_call: TRBV5-1
j_call: TRBJ1-5
cdr3_aa: CASSLGINRGGTSSPQHF
cdr3_nt: TGCGCCAGCAGCTTGGGGATAAACAGGGGCGGCACCTCAAGTCCCCAGCATTTT

clone_size: -
d_call: TRBD1
v_call: TRBV29-1
j_call: TRBJ2-7
cdr3_aa: CSARTGESYEQYF
cdr3_nt: TGCAGCGCTCGGACAGGGGAATCCTACGAGCAGTACTTC

clone_size: -
d_call: -
v_call: TRBV9
j_call: TRBJ2-1
cdr3_aa: CASSVTGVGNEQFF
cdr3_nt: TGTGCCAGCAGCGTTACCGGAGTGGGTAATGAGCAGTTCTTC

clone_size: -
d_call: -
v_call: TRBV4-3
j_call: TRBJ2-7
cdr3_aa: CASSQTQKEGYEQYF
cdr3_nt: TGCGCCAGCAGCCAAACCCAAAAGGAAGGATACGAGCAGTACTTC

clone_size: -
d_call: -
v_call: TRBV9
j_call: TRBJ1-4
cdr3_aa: CASSVSGSNEKLFF
cdr3_nt: TGTGCCAGCAGCGTATCAGGGAGCAATGAAAAACTGTTTTTT

clone_size: once
d_call: -
v_call: TRBV15
j_call: TRBJ2-3
cdr3_aa: CATSRETWGTSVVTQYF
cdr3_nt: TGTGCCACCAGCAGAGAAACATGGGGGACTTCGGTGGTTACGCAGTATTTT

clone_size: -
d_call: -
v_call: TRBV15
j_call: TRBJ1-4
cdr3_aa: CATSRDGTVNEKLFF
cdr3_nt: TGTGCCACCAGCAGAGATGGGACGGTTAATGAAAAACTGTTTTTT